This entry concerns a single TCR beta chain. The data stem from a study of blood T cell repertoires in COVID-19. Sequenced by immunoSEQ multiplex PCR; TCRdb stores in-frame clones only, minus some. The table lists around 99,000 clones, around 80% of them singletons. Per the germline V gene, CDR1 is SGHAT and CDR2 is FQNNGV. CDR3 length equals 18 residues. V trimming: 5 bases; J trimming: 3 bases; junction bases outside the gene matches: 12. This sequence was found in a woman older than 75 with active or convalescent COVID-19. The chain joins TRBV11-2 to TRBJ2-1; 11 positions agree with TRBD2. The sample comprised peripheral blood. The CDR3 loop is CASSAVGLAGGRYNEQFF. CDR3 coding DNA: TGTGCCAGCAGCGCCGTGGGCCTAGCGGGAGGACGCTACAATGAGCAGTTCTTC.